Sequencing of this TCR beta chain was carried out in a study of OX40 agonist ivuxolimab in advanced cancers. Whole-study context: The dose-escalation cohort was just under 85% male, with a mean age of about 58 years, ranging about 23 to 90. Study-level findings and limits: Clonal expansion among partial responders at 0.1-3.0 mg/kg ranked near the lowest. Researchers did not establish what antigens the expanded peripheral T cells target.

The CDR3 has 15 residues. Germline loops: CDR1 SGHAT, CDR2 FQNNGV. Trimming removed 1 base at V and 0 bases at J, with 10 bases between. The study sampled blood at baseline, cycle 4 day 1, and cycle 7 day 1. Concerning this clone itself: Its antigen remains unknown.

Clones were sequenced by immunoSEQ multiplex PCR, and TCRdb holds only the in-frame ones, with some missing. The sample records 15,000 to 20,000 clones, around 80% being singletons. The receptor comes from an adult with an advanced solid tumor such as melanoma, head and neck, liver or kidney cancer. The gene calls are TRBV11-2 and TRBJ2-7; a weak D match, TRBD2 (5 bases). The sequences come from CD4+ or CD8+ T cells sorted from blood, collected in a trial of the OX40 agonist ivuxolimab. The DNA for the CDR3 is TGTGCCAGCAGCTTAGGGACTCCATTCTCCTACGAGCAGTACTTC. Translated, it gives CASSLGTPFSYEQYF.